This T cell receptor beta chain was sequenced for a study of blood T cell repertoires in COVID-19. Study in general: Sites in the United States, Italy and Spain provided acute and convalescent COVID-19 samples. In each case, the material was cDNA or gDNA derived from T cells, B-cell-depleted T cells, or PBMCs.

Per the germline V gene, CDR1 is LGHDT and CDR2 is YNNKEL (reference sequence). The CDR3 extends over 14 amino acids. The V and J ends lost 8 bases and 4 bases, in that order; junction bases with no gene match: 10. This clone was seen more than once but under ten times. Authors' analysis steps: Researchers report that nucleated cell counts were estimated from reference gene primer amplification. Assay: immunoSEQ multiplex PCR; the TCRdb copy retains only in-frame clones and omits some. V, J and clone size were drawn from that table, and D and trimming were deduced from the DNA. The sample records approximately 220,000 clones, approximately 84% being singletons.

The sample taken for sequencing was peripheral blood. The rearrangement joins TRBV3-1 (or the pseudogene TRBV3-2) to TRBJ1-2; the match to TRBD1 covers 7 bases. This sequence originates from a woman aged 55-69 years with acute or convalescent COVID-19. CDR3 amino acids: CASGEARGAYGYTF. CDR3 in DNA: TGTGCCAGCGGGGAGGCCAGGGGGGCCTATGGCTACACCTTC.